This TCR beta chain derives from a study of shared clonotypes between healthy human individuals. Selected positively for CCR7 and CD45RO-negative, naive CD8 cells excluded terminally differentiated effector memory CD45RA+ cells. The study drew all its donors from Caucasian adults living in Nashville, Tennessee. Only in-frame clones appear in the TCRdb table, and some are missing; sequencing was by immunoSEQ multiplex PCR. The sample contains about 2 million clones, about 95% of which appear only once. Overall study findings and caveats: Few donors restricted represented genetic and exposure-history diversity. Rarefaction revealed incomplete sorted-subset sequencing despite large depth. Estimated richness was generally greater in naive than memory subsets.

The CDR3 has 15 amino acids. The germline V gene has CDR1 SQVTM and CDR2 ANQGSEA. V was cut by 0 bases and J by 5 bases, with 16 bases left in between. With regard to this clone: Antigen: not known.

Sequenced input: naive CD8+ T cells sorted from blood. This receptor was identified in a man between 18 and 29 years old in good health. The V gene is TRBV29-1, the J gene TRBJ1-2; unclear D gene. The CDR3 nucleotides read TGCAGCGTTGAAGAACTGTACGGTACGGATTATGGCTACACCTTC. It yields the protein CSVEELYGTDYGYTF.